Presented here are 24 T cell receptor beta chains from one specimen sequenced in a study of Ad26.COV2.S vaccination and SARS-CoV-2 variants. The assay was immunoSEQ multiplex PCR, and TCRdb's table has in-frame clones only and misses some. This sample has a few hundred thousand clones, with more than 75% found just once. Sample treatment: about 20 received Ad26.COV2.S at low or high dose, single or two shots; roughly five received placebo; per-sample allocation not given. At day 63 after the first vaccine or placebo injection, samples were drawn. Sequenced here: peripheral blood, sampled in a trial of Ad26.COV2.S vaccine versus placebo. These receptors were obtained from a person aged 18-60 years who received the Ad26.COV2.S COVID-19 vaccine or a placebo.

The rearrangement uses TRBV7-9 and TRBJ2-3; D unclear. This CDR3 has 15 amino acids. Trimming shortened V by 1 base and J by 6 bases, and 14 bases separated the two germline ends. Per the germline V gene, CDR1 is SEHNR and CDR2 is FQNEAQ (reference sequence). The CDR3 protein is CASSLEAGPLDTQYF. In DNA, the CDR3 is TGTGCCAGCAGCTTAGAGGCAGGTCCTTTGGATACGCAGTATTTT.

This clone showed up just once. The same CDR3 is also encoded by other DNA sequences in this sample. V and J are TRBV6-2 or TRBV6-3 and TRBJ2-7; D not certain. The germline V gene encodes CDR1 MNHEY and CDR2 SVGEGT. Trimming took 0 bases from V and 0 from J, leaving 3 bases between them. The CDR3 totals 13 residues. CDR3 coding DNA: TGTGCCAGCAGTTACTCCGTCTCCTACGAGCAGTACTTC. Amino acids: CASSYSVSYEQYF.

This chain links TRBV15 with TRBJ1-4, with no clear D. Trimming took off 5 bases at V and 5 bases at J, with 12 bases between the two ends. Germline assignment: CDR1 LNHNV and CDR2 YYDKDF (reference sequence). The CDR3 sequence is 14 residues long. The chain's CDR3 is CATSLDGGNEKLFF. CDR3 in DNA: TGTGCCACCAGCCTGGACGGAGGAAATGAAAAACTGTTTTTT.

The CDR3 nucleotides are TGTGCCTCCAAGACAGCGACGGTCGATGAGCAGTTCTTC. Residues: CASKTATVDEQFF. The chain employs TRBV10-3 and TRBJ2-1; D is possibly TRBD1 (5 bases). In germline, CDR1 is ENHRY, CDR2 SYGVKD. Deletions cut 11 bases from V and 8 bases from J, with 19 bases between. The CDR3 is 13 residues long.

The genes are TRBV2 and TRBJ2-3; TRBD2 agrees at 10 bases. CDR3 length equals 13 residues. Germline V gives CDR1 SNHLY, CDR2 FYNNEI. V trimming: 7 bases; J trimming: 8 bases; junction bases outside the gene matches: 6. The CDR3 bases are TGTGCCAGCACTGGGGGACTAGCGAGTACGCAGTATTTT. Amino acid sequence: CASTGGLASTQYF.

The chain employs TRBV5-1 and TRBJ2-7; D might be TRBD1 (6 bases). The germline gives CDR1 SGHRS, CDR2 YFSETQ. V lost 0 bases and J 4 bases, leaving 11 bases between the germline ends. The CDR3 runs to 14 residues. Here the CDR3 reads CASSLDGRGYEQYF. CDR3 nucleotides: TGCGCCAGCAGCTTGGATGGCAGGGGTTACGAGCAGTACTTC.

This chain links TRBV4-2 with TRBJ1-2, with D possibly matching TRBD1 (5 bases). CDR1 is LGHNA and CDR2 is YNFKEQ in the germline V gene. V lost 1 base and J lost 0, with 9 bases in between. This CDR3 comprises 15 residues. Here the CDR3 reads CASSQAGLANYGYTF. The DNA of the CDR3 is TGTGCCAGCAGCCAAGCGGGGCTAGCTAACTATGGCTACACCTTC.

This chain uses TRBV19 with TRBJ2-3, with TRBD2 identical over 8 bases. Germline V lookup: CDR1 LNHDA, CDR2 SQIVND (reference sequence). This CDR3 has 15 amino acids. With V trimmed by 5 bases and J by 6 bases, 10 bases remained unmatched. The CDR3 here is CASSPSGGPWDTQYF. CDR3 in DNA: TGTGCCAGTAGTCCTTCGGGGGGGCCGTGGGATACGCAGTATTTT.

The rearrangement joins TRBV12-3 or TRBV12-4 to TRBJ2-1, with a tentative D call TRBD2 (6 bases). The V end lost 3 bases, the J end lost 11 bases, and 14 bases lay between the germline ends. The CDR3 is made up of 13 amino acids. CDR3 sequence reads: CASSFQWGVQQFF. CDR3 sequence (DNA): TGTGCCAGCAGTTTTCAGTGGGGGGTCCAGCAGTTCTTC.

The chain joins TRBV4-3 to TRBJ2-7; 7 bases line up with TRBD2. Germline trimming cut 4 bases from V and 5 bases from J; bases unmatched to any gene: 11. The CDR3 length is 15 residues. Germline loops: CDR1 LGHNA, CDR2 YSLEER. CDR3 sequence: CASSRAVREGHEQYF. CDR3 sequence (DNA): TGCGCCAGCAGCCGAGCGGTCAGGGAGGGGCACGAGCAGTACTTC.

This chain links TRBV4-2 with TRBJ2-5, with TRBD1 matching 9 bases. The junction had 7 bases not matched to a gene; V was cut back by 4 bases and J by 4 bases. The CDR3 spans 15 residues. Per germline, CDR1 LGHNA and CDR2 YNFKEQ. CDR3 DNA: TGTGCCAGCAGCCCAAATAACAGGGGGCGAGAGACCCAGTACTTC. Its translation is CASSPNNRGRETQYF.

This clone was recorded only once. This chain joins TRBV3-1 (or the pseudogene TRBV3-2) and TRBJ1-3, with D tentatively TRBD1 (5 bases). This CDR3 has 16 amino acids. CDR1 and CDR2 (germline): LGHDT, YNNKEL (reference sequence). V lost 4 bases, J lost 0 bases, and 13 bases lay in between. The CDR3 reads CASSPGTDFSGNTIYF. In DNA, the CDR3 is TGTGCCAGCAGCCCCGGGACCGACTTCTCTGGAAACACCATATATTTT.

This rearrangement joins TRBV7-9 to TRBJ2-5; weak D call: TRBD1 (6 bases). Trimming left V 5 bases short and J 2 bases short, with 12 bases between. The CDR3 totals 14 residues. The germline CDR1 and CDR2 sequences are SEHNR and FQNEAQ (reference sequence). The CDR3 DNA reads as TGTGCCAGCAGCATCGACAGGATACAAGAGACCCAGTACTTC. Its protein product is CASSIDRIQETQYF. The whole variable domain, filled in from reference TRBV7-9 and TRBJ2-5, reads DTGVSQNPRHKITKRGQNVTFRCDPISEHNRLYWYRQTLGQGPEFLTYFQNEAQLEKSRLLSDRFSAERPKGSFSTLEIQRTEQGDSAMYLCASSIDRIQETQYFGPGTRLLVL.

The rearrangement joins TRBV10-3 to TRBJ2-5, with 7 bases lining up with TRBD1. Germline V lookup: CDR1 ENHRY, CDR2 SYGVKD. The CDR3 length is 16 residues. Losses at the gene ends were 3 bases for V and 4 bases for J; bases not matched to a gene: 11. The DNA of the CDR3 is TGTGCCATCAGTGAAACCGGGACAGCCGCCCTAGAGACCCAGTACTTC. Translation: CAISETGTAALETQYF.

This clone has a single count. V usage is TRBV11-2 and J usage is TRBJ2-1, with 16 bases fitting TRBD2. Germline trimming cut 5 bases from V and 8 bases from J; bases unmatched to any gene: 12. The CDR3 sequence is 18 residues long. Germline lookup yields CDR1 SGHAT and CDR2 FQNNGV. CDR3: CASSPGTSGGAISYEQFF. The CDR3 region has the DNA TGTGCCAGCAGCCCCGGGACTAGCGGGGGGGCCATTAGCTATGAGCAGTTCTTC.

The V gene is TRBV6-2 or TRBV6-3, the J gene TRBJ1-6, with TRBD1 as a possible D gene (6 bases). The germline CDR1 and CDR2 sequences are MNHEY and SVGEGT. V was pared by 5 bases and J by 8 bases, with 13 bases between. There are 14 residues in the CDR3. In nucleotides, the CDR3 is TGTGCCAGCAGTGTACAGGGACGGTATTCACCCCTCCACTTT. This encodes CASSVQGRYSPLHF.

The rearrangement joins TRBV4-1 to TRBJ2-7, with 8 bases matching TRBD1. CDR3 length: 18 residues. V gave up 2 bases and J gave up 3 bases; unmatched junction bases: 15. Germline lookup yields CDR1 MGHRA and CDR2 YSYEKL. The CDR3 loop is CASSQRRTGPSTYYEQYF. The CDR3 DNA is TGCGCCAGCAGCCAACGGCGGACAGGGCCCTCCACTTACTACGAGCAGTACTTC.

The J gene is TRBJ2-4, the V gene TRBV18; a weak D match, TRBD2 (6 bases). Trimming shortened V by 2 bases and J by 9 bases, and 8 bases separated the two germline ends. This CDR3 has 12 residues. Germline CDR1 reads KGHSH; CDR2 reads LQKENI. For the CDR3, the DNA is TGTGCCAGCTCACCAGGGGAGGCCATTCAGTACTTC. Translated: CASSPGEAIQYF.

This chain connects TRBV9 to TRBJ2-1; TRBD1 or TRBD2 may be the D gene (6 bases each). CDR1 SGDLS and CDR2 YYNGEE come from the germline V gene. This CDR3 contains 14 residues. V dropped 2 bases and J dropped 2 bases, with 8 bases sitting between them. CDR3 DNA sequence: TGTGCCAGCAGCGTGGGGGGCGCCTACAATGAGCAGTTCTTC. Translation: CASSVGGAYNEQFF.

This rearrangement joins TRBV7-9 to TRBJ2-7, with TRBD1 as a possible D gene (5 bases). The CDR3 extends over 14 amino acids. Germline V CDR1 and CDR2: SEHNR, FQNEAQ (reference sequence). V was shortened by 5 bases and J by 0 bases, with 11 bases between the two germline ends. The CDR3 here is CASSQGARSYEQYF. CDR3 in DNA: TGTGCCAGCAGCCAAGGGGCCCGCTCCTACGAGCAGTACTTC.

V usage is TRBV28 and J usage is TRBJ2-3; no definite D call. With 5 bases removed from V and 5 bases from J, the gap between germline ends came to 5 bases. CDR3 length: 11 amino acids. The germline gives CDR1 MDHEN, CDR2 SYDVKM. DNA of the CDR3: TGTGCCAGCAGTCTCAAAGATACGCAGTATTTT. It yields the protein CASSLKDTQYF.

The chain has TRBV9 and TRBJ1-3; D not resolved. With 3 bases removed from V and 4 bases from J, the gap between germline ends came to 8 bases. This CDR3 region has 13 residues. Germline V gives CDR1 SGDLS, CDR2 YYNGEE. In nucleotides, the CDR3 is TGTGCCAGCAGCGGAGATAGGGGAAACACCATATATTTT. Translated, it gives CASSGDRGNTIYF.

The chain links TRBV3-1 (or the pseudogene TRBV3-2) to TRBJ1-1, with TRBD1 matching over 8 bases. V was pared by 4 bases and J by 4 bases, with 2 bases of the junction left unmatched. The length of the CDR3 is 13 residues. Germline assignment: CDR1 LGHDT and CDR2 YNNKEL (reference sequence). The CDR3 nucleotides are TGTGCCAGCAGCCTACAGGGGGGCACTGAAGCTTTCTTT. Encoded protein: CASSLQGGTEAFF.

This rearrangement joins TRBV4-1 to TRBJ2-2; D gene unclear. This CDR3 is built from 15 residues. The V and J ends lost 1 base and 9 bases respectively, with 15 bases between them. Germline-derived CDR1 and CDR2 are MGHRA and YSYEKL. CDR3 DNA sequence: TGCGCCAGCAGCCAAGGGCCGAAGGGTGGCCGGGAGCTGTTTTTT. Its protein is CASSQGPKGGRELFF.